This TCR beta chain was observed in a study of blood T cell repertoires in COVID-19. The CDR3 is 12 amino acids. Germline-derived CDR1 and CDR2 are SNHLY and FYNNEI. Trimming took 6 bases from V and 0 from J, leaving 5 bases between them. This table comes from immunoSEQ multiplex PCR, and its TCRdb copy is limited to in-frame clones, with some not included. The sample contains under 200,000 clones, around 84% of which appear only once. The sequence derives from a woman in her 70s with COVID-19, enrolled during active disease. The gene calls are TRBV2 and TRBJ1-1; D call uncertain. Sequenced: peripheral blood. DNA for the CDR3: TGTGCCAGCAGGCGTATGAACACTGAAGCTTTCTTT. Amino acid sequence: CASRRMNTEAFF.